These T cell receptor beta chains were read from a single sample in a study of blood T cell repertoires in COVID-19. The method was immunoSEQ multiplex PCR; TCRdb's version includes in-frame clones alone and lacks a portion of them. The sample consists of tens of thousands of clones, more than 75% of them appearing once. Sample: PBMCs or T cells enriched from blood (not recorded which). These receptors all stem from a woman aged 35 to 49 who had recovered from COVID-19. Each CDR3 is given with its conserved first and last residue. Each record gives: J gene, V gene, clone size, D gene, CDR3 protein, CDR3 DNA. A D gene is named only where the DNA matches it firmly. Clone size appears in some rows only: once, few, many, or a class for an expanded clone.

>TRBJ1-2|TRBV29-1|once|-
CSVVPVQVSYGYTF
TGCAGCGTTGTCCCTGTACAGGTGTCCTATGGCTACACCTTC
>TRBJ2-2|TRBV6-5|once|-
CASRERNTGELFF
TGTGCCAGCAGGGAGCGGAACACCGGGGAGCTGTTTTTT
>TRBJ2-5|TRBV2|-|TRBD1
CASNPTGRRGETQYF
TGTGCCAGCAACCCGACAGGGCGGCGAGGGGAGACCCAGTACTTC
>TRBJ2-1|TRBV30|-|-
CAWSLNSYNEQFF
TGTGCCTGGAGTTTGAATAGCTACAATGAGCAGTTCTTC
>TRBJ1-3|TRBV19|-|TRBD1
CASGSGQGANTIYF
TGTGCCAGTGGCTCGGGGCAGGGGGCTAACACCATATATTTT
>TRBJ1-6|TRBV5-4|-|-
CASSPDRSSYNSPLHF
TGTGCCAGCAGTCCCGACAGGAGCTCCTATAATTCACCCCTCCACTTT
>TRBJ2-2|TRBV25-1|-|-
CASSFGSAGELFF
TGTGCCAGCAGTTTCGGGTCAGCGGGGGAGCTGTTTTTT
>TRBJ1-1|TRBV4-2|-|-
CASSQMGTGVTEAFF
TGTGCCAGCAGCCAAATGGGAACGGGAGTTACTGAAGCTTTCTTT
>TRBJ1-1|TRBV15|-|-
CATSRRTAGTTEAFF
TGTGCCACCAGCCGAAGGACAGCGGGGACCACTGAAGCTTTCTTT
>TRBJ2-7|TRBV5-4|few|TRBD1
CASSFGQGGTYEQYF
TGTGCCAGCAGCTTTGGACAGGGTGGCACCTACGAGCAGTACTTC
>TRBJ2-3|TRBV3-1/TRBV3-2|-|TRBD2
CASSRSGGTDTQYF
TGTGCCAGCAGCCGGAGCGGGGGTACAGATACGCAGTATTTT
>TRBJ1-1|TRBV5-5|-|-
CASSLLPGEAFF
TGTGCCAGCAGCTTGTTGCCCGGGGAAGCTTTCTTT
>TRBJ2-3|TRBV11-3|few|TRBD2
CASSPGLAGATDTQYF
TGTGCCAGCAGCCCGGGACTAGCGGGGGCCACAGATACGCAGTATTTT
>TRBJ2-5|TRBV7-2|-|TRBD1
CASSLAWGQGNQETQYF
TGTGCCAGCAGCTTAGCGTGGGGACAGGGGAACCAAGAGACCCAGTACTTC
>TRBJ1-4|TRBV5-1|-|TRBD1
CASSWTGATNEKLFF
TGCGCCAGCAGCTGGACAGGGGCAACTAATGAAAAACTGTTTTTT
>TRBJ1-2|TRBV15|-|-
CATSRNRESGGYGYTF
TGTGCCACCAGCAGAAACAGGGAGAGTGGTGGTTATGGCTACACCTTC
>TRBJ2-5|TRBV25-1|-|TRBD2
CASSEFFWEGSAETQYF
TGTGCCAGCAGTGAATTTTTTTGGGAGGGGTCGGCAGAGACCCAGTACTTC
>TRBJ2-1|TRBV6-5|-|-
CAAGTPGRFF
TGTGCCGCGGGGACCCCCGGTCGGTTCTTC
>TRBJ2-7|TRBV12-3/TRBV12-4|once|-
CASSLTGEQYF
TGTGCCAGCAGTTTAACTGGCGAGCAGTACTTC
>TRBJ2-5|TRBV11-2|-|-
CASSLAPRETQYF
TGTGCCAGCAGCTTAGCCCCTAGGGAGACCCAGTACTTC
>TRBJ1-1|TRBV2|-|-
CASSGGGIENTEAFF
TGTGCCAGCAGTGGAGGTGGTATAGAGAACACTGAAGCTTTCTTT
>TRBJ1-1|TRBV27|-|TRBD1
CASSARGTVNTEAFF
TGTGCCAGCAGTGCCCGGGGGACAGTGAACACTGAAGCTTTCTTT
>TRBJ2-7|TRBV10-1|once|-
CASSQPGQGKDEQYF
TGCGCCAGCTCCCAGCCTGGGCAGGGGAAGGACGAGCAGTACTTC
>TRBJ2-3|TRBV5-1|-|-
CASNLDSPTDTQYF
TGCGCCAGCAATCTGGACAGTCCCACAGATACGCAGTATTTT
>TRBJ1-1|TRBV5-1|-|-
CASSYRAPDTEAFF
TGCGCCAGCAGCTACAGAGCCCCGGACACTGAAGCTTTCTTT
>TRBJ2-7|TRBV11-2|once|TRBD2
CASSPTGGGADEQYF
TGTGCCAGCAGCCCCACGGGCGGGGGGGCGGACGAGCAGTACTTC
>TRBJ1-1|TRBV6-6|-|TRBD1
CASGLDRVRMNTEAFF
TGTGCCAGCGGACTGGACAGGGTTAGGATGAACACTGAAGCTTTCTTT
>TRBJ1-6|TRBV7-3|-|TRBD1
CASSLGQENSPLHF
TGTGCCAGCAGCCTCGGACAGGAAAATTCACCCCTCCACTTT
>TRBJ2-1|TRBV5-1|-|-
CASSFQQGPPYNEQFF
TGCGCCAGCAGCTTTCAACAGGGCCCGCCTTACAATGAGCAGTTCTTC
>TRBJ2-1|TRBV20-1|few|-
CSASMGGPNEQFF
TGCAGTGCTAGTATGGGGGGGCCAAATGAGCAGTTCTTC
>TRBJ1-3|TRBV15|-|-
CATSSSRVGNTIYF
TGTGCCACCAGCAGCTCCAGGGTTGGAAACACCATATATTTT
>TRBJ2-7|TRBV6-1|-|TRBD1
CASSEAGGLHEQYF
TGTGCCAGCAGTGAAGCAGGGGGCCTCCACGAGCAGTACTTC